Sequencing of this T cell receptor beta chain was carried out in a study of T cell responses to AZD1222 COVID-19 vaccine. Of note for this clone: Its antigen is currently unknown.

Profiling relied on immunoSEQ multiplex PCR, and the TCRdb table lists in-frame clones only, not all of them. Of some 92,000 clones detected, about 90% appear once; the ten largest clones hold more than 6.5%. Study results and caveats: The reported proportion of spike-specific TCRs targeting unmutated variant regions was nearly half. Clonal diversity was possibly underestimated, and white British individuals and females predominated among donors. Baseline serostatus was positive in only six AZD1222 recipients. Researchers took repertoire samples only after the peak T cell response had come.

The TCR comes from an adult in good health. Specimen: peripheral blood, collected on day 0 of AZD1222 vaccination.

CDR3 in amino acids: CASSFADSGNTIYF. The CDR3 DNA reads TGTGCCAGCAGCTTCGCGGACTCTGGAAACACCATATATTTT. The chain couples TRBV5-4 to TRBJ1-3; D call uncertain. V was trimmed by 2 bases and J by 0 bases, leaving 6 bases between them. The CDR3 sequence is 14 residues long. Germline CDR1 and CDR2: SGHNT and YYREEE (reference sequence).